Sequencing of this T cell receptor (beta chain) was carried out in a study of early T cells in non-severe SARS-CoV-2 infection (dated by TCRdb to the early 2020s). Context from the whole study: Because TCR sequencing relied on bulk RNA taken from unsorted whole blood, pairing of alpha and beta chains was not possible.

Many counts were recorded for this clonotype. Its antigen is currently not known. The sample holds no much larger clone one base away, and base qualities are not on file. Set within a cohort of healthcare workers in London, UK, this nested case-control study involved weekly PCR testing of nasopharyngeal swabs along with blood sampling. Between 23 and 31 March 2020, the week of the UK lockdown, healthcare workers were enrolled and then followed up weekly for as long as 16 weeks. Counted from cysteine to phenylalanine, this CDR3 has 21 amino acids. The DNA shown is the 63-base CDR3, in frame from base 1. Compared with germline, V lacks 4 bases and J lacks 0 bases; bases without a gene match: 18. Sequences MGHRA (CDR1) and YSYEKL (CDR2) are obtained from the germline V gene. Study-wide conclusions, independent of this receptor: Matching against VDJdb was skewed toward anti-spike CD8 responses, likely underestimated virus-specific expansions, and missed private and CD4 specificities.

To prepare the library, 5' RACE was applied. The run used a NextSeq 500. Unique molecular identifiers were attached to individual cDNA molecules in the TCR library protocol so that sequencing error and PCR bias could be corrected. Both TCR alpha and beta chains were sequenced, and tight co-correlation was observed between alpha and beta sequence abundances in each sample. As for the original processing: Decombinator V4 was used to annotate TCR sequences for V gene, J gene and CDR3. TCRs were defined as expanded if a significant change between any two time points was detected under a Poisson model with p below 0.0001. TCR abundances were normalised to the total number of TCRs sequenced in each sample and reported as counts per million. TRAV1-2 paired with TRAJ12, TRAJ20 or TRAJ33 defined MAIT TCRs, while TRAV10 paired with TRAJ18 defined iNKT TCRs. VDJdb, accessed on 1 November 2021, was searched for TCRs annotated for CMV, EBV and SARS-CoV-2, and TCRs annotated for more than one antigen were excluded. Clones were called with MiXCR by TCRdb after fastp trimmed the public reads at Q25, and only in-frame beta chains were retained. Rows with one shared CDR3 protein collapse into an entry with the most common genes and DNA. TCRdb's processing, not the study's, gives the V and J calls here. For this sample the table gives about 77,000 distinct CDR3 sequences, of which less than 15% were detected only once. Around 15% of the sample rests with the top ten.

Recombination linked TRBV4-1 to TRBJ2-1; TRBD2 lines up with 10 middle nucleotides. The receptor was derived from an adult who was a healthcare worker with PCR-confirmed SARS-CoV-2 infection or an uninfected control (not recorded which). The donor label of this sample is uncertain. The source was whole blood, collected at baseline. The DNA is TGCGCCAGCAGCCGCAGCCTGACTAGCGGGTGGCCCCTCATCTCCTACAATGAGCAGTTCTTC. It translates to CASSRSLTSGWPLISYNEQFF.